The TCR beta chain described here comes from a study of cytomegalovirus exposure and HLA in healthy donors. The PCR had 60 Vbeta and 13 Jbeta primers. The repertoire was sequenced with immunoSEQ multiplex PCR; TCRdb's copy has only in-frame clones and lacks some. The repertoire consists of fewer than 250,000 clones, with roughly 80% occurring once and the leading ten covering roughly 3.1%. This clone turned up a few times. Trimming took 5 bases from V and 5 from J, leaving 9 bases between them. CDR1 is SGHVS and CDR2 is FQNEAQ in the germline V gene. The CDR3 consists of 13 residues. The sequenced sample consisted of PBMCs. The V call is TRBV7-8, the J call TRBJ1-4; no firm D call. This clonotype was sampled from a man between 25 and 39 years old in good health and CMV-seronegative. The CDR3 DNA is TGTGCCAGCAGCATAAAGCGGAATGAAAAACTGTTTTTT. This gives the protein CASSIKRNEKLFF.